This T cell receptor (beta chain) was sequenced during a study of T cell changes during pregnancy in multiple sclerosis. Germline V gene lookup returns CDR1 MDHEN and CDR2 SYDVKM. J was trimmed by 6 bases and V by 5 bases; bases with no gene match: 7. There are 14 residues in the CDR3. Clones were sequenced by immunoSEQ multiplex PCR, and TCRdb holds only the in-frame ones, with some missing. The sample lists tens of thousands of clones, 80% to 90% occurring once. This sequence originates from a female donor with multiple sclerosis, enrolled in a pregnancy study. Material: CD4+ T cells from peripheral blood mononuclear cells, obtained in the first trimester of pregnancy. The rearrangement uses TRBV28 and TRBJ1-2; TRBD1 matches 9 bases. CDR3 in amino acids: CASSRDRVADGYTF. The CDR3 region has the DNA TGTGCCAGCAGTCGGGACAGGGTGGCGGATGGCTACACCTTC.